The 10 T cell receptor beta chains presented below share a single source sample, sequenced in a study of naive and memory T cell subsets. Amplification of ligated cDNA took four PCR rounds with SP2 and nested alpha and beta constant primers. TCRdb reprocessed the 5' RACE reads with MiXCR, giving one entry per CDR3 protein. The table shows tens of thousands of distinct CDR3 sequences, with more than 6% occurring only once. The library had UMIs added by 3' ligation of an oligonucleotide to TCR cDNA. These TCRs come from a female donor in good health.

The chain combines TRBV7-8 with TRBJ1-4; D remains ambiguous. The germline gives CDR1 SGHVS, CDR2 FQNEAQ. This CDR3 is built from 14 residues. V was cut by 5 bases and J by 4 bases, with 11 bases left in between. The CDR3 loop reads CASSPTSFNEKLFF. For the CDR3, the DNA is TGTGCCAGCAGCCCTACATCTTTTAATGAAAAACTGTTTTTT.

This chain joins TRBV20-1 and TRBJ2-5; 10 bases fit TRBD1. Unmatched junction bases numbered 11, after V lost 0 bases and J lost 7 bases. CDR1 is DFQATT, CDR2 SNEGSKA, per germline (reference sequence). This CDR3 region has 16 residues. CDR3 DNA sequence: TGCAGTGCTAGAGAGTCTGTGGGACAGGGGACCGGGACCCAGTACTTC. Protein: CSARESVGQGTGTQYF.

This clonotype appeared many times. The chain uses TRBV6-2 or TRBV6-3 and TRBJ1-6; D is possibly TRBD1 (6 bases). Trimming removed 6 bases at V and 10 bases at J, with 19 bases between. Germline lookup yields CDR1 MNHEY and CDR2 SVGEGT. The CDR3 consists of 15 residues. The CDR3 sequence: CASRPPGAGASPLHF. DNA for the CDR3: TGTGCCAGCAGACCCCCAGGGGCCGGGGCATCACCCCTCCACTTT.

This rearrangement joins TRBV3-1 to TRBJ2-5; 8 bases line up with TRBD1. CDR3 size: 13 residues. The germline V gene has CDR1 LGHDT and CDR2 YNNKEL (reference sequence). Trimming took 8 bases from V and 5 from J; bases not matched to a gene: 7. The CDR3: CASLNRGSETQYF. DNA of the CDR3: TGTGCCAGCTTGAACAGGGGGTCGGAGACCCAGTACTTC.

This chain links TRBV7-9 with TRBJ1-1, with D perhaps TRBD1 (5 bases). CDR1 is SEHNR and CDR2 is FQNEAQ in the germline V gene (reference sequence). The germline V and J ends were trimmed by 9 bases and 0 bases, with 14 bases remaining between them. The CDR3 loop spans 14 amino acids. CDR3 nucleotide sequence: TGTGCCAGTCAGCCGACAGAAATGAACACTGAAGCTTTCTTT. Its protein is CASQPTEMNTEAFF.

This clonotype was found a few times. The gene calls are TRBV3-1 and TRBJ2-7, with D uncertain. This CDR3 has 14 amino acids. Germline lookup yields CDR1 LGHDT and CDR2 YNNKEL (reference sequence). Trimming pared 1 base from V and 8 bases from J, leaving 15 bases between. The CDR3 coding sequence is TGTGCCAGCAGCCAAGGGGTCCTGGCCGACCAGCAGTACTTC. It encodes CASSQGVLADQQYF.

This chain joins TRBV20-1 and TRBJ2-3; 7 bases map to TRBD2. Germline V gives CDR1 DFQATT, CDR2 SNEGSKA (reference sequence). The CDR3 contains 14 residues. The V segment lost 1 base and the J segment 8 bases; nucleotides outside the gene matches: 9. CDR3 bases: TGCAGTGCTAGAGCGGGCAGCGGGGATCGTACGCAGTATTTT. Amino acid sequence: CSARAGSGDRTQYF.

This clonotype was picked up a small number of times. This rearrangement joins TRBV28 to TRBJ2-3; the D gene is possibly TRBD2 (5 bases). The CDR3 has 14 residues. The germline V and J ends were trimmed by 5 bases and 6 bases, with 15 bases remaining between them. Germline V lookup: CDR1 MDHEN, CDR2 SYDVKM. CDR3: CASSGRASFDTQYF. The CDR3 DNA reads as TGTGCCAGCAGTGGCCGGGCTAGCTTCGATACGCAGTATTTT.

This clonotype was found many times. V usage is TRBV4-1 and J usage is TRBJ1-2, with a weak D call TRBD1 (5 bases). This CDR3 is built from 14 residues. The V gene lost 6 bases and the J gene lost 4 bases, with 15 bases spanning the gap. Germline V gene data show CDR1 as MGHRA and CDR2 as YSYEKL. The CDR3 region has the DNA TGCGCCAGCAGTGCTGGGACCCCCGTCTATGGCTACACCTTC. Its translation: CASSAGTPVYGYTF.

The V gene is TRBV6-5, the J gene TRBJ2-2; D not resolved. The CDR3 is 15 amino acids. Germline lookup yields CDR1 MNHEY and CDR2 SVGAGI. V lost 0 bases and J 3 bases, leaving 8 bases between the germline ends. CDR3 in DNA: TGTGCCAGCAGTTACTCGGTTGGGCACACCGGGGAGCTGTTTTTT. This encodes CASSYSVGHTGELFF.